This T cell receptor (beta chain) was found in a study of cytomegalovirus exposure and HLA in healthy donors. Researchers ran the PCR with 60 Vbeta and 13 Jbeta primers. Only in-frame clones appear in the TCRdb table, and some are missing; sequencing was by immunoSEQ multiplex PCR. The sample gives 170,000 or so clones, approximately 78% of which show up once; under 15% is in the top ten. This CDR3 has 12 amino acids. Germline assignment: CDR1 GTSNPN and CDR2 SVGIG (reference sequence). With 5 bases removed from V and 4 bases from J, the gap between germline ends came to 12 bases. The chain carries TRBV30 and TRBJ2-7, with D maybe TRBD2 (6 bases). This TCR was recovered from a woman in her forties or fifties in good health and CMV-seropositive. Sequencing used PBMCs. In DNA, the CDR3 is TGTGCCTGGGGCCAGGGAGGATACGAGCAGTACTTC. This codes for CAWGQGGYEQYF.